The subject of this entry is one TCR beta chain. This sample was taken from a study of blood T cell repertoires in COVID-19. Background on the study: Sample material is recorded as cDNA or gDNA derived from T cells, B-cell-depleted T cells, or PBMCs.

The CDR3 loop spans 13 amino acids. Germline V gene lookup returns CDR1 ENHRY and CDR2 SYGVKD. Between the trimmed V and J ends, which lost 6 bases and 6 bases, there was a span of 12 bases. In the source study's methods: Nucleated cell counts were estimated from reference gene primer amplification. Clones were sequenced by immunoSEQ multiplex PCR, and TCRdb holds only the in-frame ones, with some missing. That table is the source of V, J and clone size, and D and trimming were worked out from the DNA. The sample lists more than 75,000 clones; more than 75% were seen once. The source of this sequence is a woman aged 70-85 years with acute or convalescent COVID-19. Sequenced: peripheral blood. The rearrangement uses TRBV10-3 and TRBJ2-1, with D perhaps matching TRBD1 (8 bases). CDR3: CAIRDREGNEQFF. The CDR3 DNA is TGTGCCATCAGGGACAGGGAGGGCAATGAGCAGTTCTTC.